The source of this T cell receptor beta chain is a study of blood T cell repertoires in COVID-19. Study as a whole: The cDNA or gDNA used as material had been derived from T cells, B-cell-depleted T cells, or PBMCs.

CDR1 SGHAT and CDR2 FQDESV come from the germline V gene (reference sequence). CDR3 length equals 12 residues. V trimming: 5 bases; J trimming: 7 bases; junction bases outside the gene matches: 3. Sequencing was performed with immunoSEQ multiplex PCR; in TCRdb, only in-frame clones are kept and a portion is missing. This sample has roughly 250,000 clones, with more than 65% found just once. This chain links TRBV11-1 with TRBJ1-1; 8 bases fit TRBD1. This receptor was obtained from a woman in her 40s with active or convalescent COVID-19. Sequenced sample: peripheral blood. CDR3 nucleotides: TGTGCCAGCAGCCCAGGGGGCATTGAAGCTTTCTTT. Its translation is CASSPGGIEAFF.